These 20 T cell receptor beta chains came from one sample sequenced in a study of post-analysis software for immune sequencing data. Whole-study findings and limits: Patients used about 5 TRBV segments, including TRBV5-6, TRBV5-1 and TRBV20-1, more often than controls.

What these receptors recognize is not known. Unique molecular identifiers were carried by the TCR beta cDNA libraries. TCRdb re-called the PCR reads with MiXCR, one entry per CDR3 protein. The table has hundreds of thousands of distinct CDR3 sequences, less than 35% seen once. The sequencing input was blood. These receptors were taken from a girl between 10 and 17 years old with multiple sclerosis.

The chain uses TRBV7-2 and TRBJ1-1; TRBD1 might be the D (6 bases). The CDR3 is 13 residues long. Germline V gene lookup returns CDR1 SGHTA and CDR2 FQGNSA. Trimming shortened V by 2 bases and J by 10 bases, and 14 bases separated the two germline ends. CDR3 in DNA: TGTGCCAGCAGCTTAAAAACAGGGCTGGGAGCTTTCTTT. Translation gives CASSLKTGLGAFF.

The V call is TRBV20-1, the J call TRBJ2-3; D call uncertain. V was pared by 5 bases and J by 2 bases, with 17 bases between. The CDR3 has 15 residues. Germline lookup yields CDR1 DFQATT and CDR2 SNEGSKA (reference sequence). CDR3 DNA sequence: TGCAGTGCTGTTGGGTCCCGAACGGCCACAGATACGCAGTATTTT. It specifies CSAVGSRTATDTQYF.

The rearrangement links TRBV20-1 to TRBJ2-7; perhaps D is TRBD1 or TRBD2 (6 bases each). TRBJ2-1 matches the DNA end more closely, so the J call is doubtful. This CDR3 region has 13 residues. Germline V gene data show CDR1 as DFQATT and CDR2 as SNEGSKA (reference sequence). The CDR3 is CSARDPLGGEQFF. CDR3 in DNA: TGCAGTGCTAGAGACCCCCTCGGGGGCGAGCAGTTCTTC.

V and J are TRBV28 and TRBJ2-1, with D possibly being TRBD1 (5 bases). The ends were cut back, 1 base at V and 6 bases at J, with 7 bases in the middle. Germline V gene sequence: CDR1 MDHEN, CDR2 SYDVKM. CDR3 length: 13 amino acids. CDR3 sequence (DNA): TGTGCCAGCAGTTTATCACAGGTCAATGAGCAGTTCTTC. Translation: CASSLSQVNEQFF.

This clonotype was found a few times. This rearrangement joins TRBV5-5 to TRBJ2-1, with D perhaps matching TRBD1 or TRBD2 (5 bases each). Trimming stripped 7 bases from V and 9 bases from J, with 23 bases between. Germline CDR1 reads SGHKS; CDR2 reads YYEKEE (reference sequence). The CDR3 consists of 15 residues. The CDR3 here is CASLISAGTIIEQFF. The CDR3 region has the DNA TGTGCCAGCTTGATAAGCGCAGGGACCATAATTGAGCAGTTCTTC.

Here the CDR3 DNA reads TGCAGTGCTCTTTCTTGGGGACAGAGTAACACTGAAGCTTTCTTT. This encodes CSALSWGQSNTEAFF. The chain links TRBV20-1 to TRBJ1-1; 7 bases are a match to TRBD1. There are 15 residues in the CDR3. The germline V gene has CDR1 DFQATT and CDR2 SNEGSKA (reference sequence). V gave up 5 bases and J gave up 2 bases; unmatched junction bases: 11.

The V and J genes are TRBV5-1 and TRBJ2-1, with D possibly called TRBD1 or TRBD2 (7 bases each). CDR1 and CDR2 (germline): SGHRS, YFSETQ. The ends were cut back, 3 bases at V and 1 base at J, with 11 bases in the middle. There are 15 residues in the CDR3. CDR3 DNA: TGCGCCAGCAGCTGGGAGGGACAGTCCTACAATGAGCAGTTCTTC. Protein: CASSWEGQSYNEQFF.

A few counts support this clonotype. J is TRBJ1-2 and V is TRBV29-1, with 8 bases matching TRBD1. This CDR3 contains 12 residues. In germline, CDR1 is SQVTM, CDR2 ANQGSEA. V dropped 6 bases and J dropped 8; count of bases not matched to a gene: 8. The CDR3 coding sequence is TGCAGCGTCGAGGACAGGGCGGGGGGCTACACCTTC. This codes for CSVEDRAGGYTF.

A few counts support this clonotype. The chain couples TRBV2 to TRBJ1-2; no clear D gene. V dropped 8 bases and J dropped 8 bases, with 12 bases sitting between them. Germline lookup yields CDR1 SNHLY and CDR2 FYNNEI. The CDR3 sequence is 11 residues long. CDR3 DNA sequence: TGTGCCAGCGGGCCACCCCCCGGCTACACCTTC. It encodes CASGPPPGYTF.

This clonotype was observed a few times. The V and J genes are TRBV21-1 and TRBJ2-5. TRBV21-1 is reported as a pseudogene. The CDR3 totals 9 residues. CDR3 residues: CARQETQYF. CDR3 in DNA: TGTGCCAGGCAAGAGACCCAGTACTTC.

The chain has TRBV12-3 or TRBV12-4 and TRBJ2-3; 7 nucleotides agree with TRBD1. The CDR3 covers 14 residues. Trimming removed 6 bases from V and 4 bases from J; junction bases left unmatched: 7. Here the CDR3 reads CASRTGFQADTQYF. The CDR3 DNA follows: TGTGCCAGCAGGACAGGGTTTCAGGCAGATACGCAGTATTTT.

The chain employs TRBV9 and TRBJ2-1, with D perhaps matching TRBD2 (5 bases). Germline-derived CDR1 and CDR2 are SGDLS and YYNGEE. The CDR3 loop spans 17 amino acids. The V and J ends lost 0 bases and 6 bases respectively, with 19 bases between them. Written as DNA, the CDR3 is TGTGCCAGCAGCGTAGATGAGCCGTCGGAGGTTAGCAATGAGCAGTTCTTC. Translating gives CASSVDEPSEVSNEQFF.

This clonotype turned up a few times. The CDR3 reads CASSQQGTAQETQYF. The CDR3, as DNA: TGCGCCAGCAGCCAACAAGGTACAGCACAAGAGACCCAGTACTTC. The rearrangement links TRBV4-1 to TRBJ2-5; D is unclear. V was pared by 2 bases and J by 2 bases, with 12 bases between. CDR1 and CDR2 (germline): MGHRA, YSYEKL. The length of the CDR3 is 15 residues.

Comment on this clonotype: Given a much more abundant clone one base away, this may be a read error. The rearrangement joins TRBV7-2 to TRBJ1-5; D remains ambiguous. This CDR3 has 13 residues. CDR1 is SGHTA, CDR2 FQGNSA, per germline. The CDR3 loop reads CASSIAVGQPQHF. CDR3 nucleotides: TGTGCCAGCAGCATAGCGGTTGGTCAGCCCCAGCATTTT.

This clonotype appeared a few times. The chain has TRBV20-1 and TRBJ2-3, with 10 bases matching TRBD2. Trimming removed 4 bases from V and 0 bases from J; junction bases left unmatched: 4. This CDR3 is 15 amino acids long. Per the germline V gene, CDR1 is DFQATT and CDR2 is SNEGSKA (reference sequence). The CDR3 nucleotides read TGCAGTGCTAATCAGCGGGGGGGGAGCACAGATACGCAGTATTTT. Amino acids: CSANQRGGSTDTQYF.

This sequence joins TRBV7-9 and TRBJ1-2; the match to TRBD1 covers 8 bases. Germline-derived CDR1 and CDR2 are SEHNR and FQNEAQ (reference sequence). Unmatched junction bases numbered 7, after V lost 4 bases and J lost 12 bases. The CDR3 spans 12 residues. The CDR3 region is CASSSGQGSNTF. CDR3 nucleotide sequence: TGTGCCAGCAGCTCAGGACAGGGATCGAACACCTTC.

The chain uses TRBV12-3 or TRBV12-4 and TRBJ1-4; D is possibly TRBD1 (5 bases). This CDR3 is 14 amino acids long. Trimming took off 4 bases at V and 10 bases at J, with 16 bases between the two ends. CDR3 residues: CASSWGWGNRKLFF. For the CDR3, the DNA is TGTGCCAGCAGTTGGGGGTGGGGAAATCGAAAACTGTTTTTT.

V usage is TRBV29-1 and J usage is TRBJ2-5, with unresolved D. Germline V gene lookup returns CDR1 SQVTM and CDR2 ANQGSEA. The CDR3 has 12 residues. V was trimmed by 3 bases and J by 11 bases, leaving 16 bases between them. The CDR3 coding sequence is TGCAGCGTTGAGGTCTGGGGTGTCGGGCAGTACTTC. Protein sequence: CSVEVWGVGQYF.

This clonotype was seen only a few times. The V gene is TRBV4-3, the J gene TRBJ2-7; D is unresolved. Per germline, CDR1 LGHNA and CDR2 YSLEER. Trimming cost V 4 bases and J 6 bases, with 16 bases left between them. The CDR3 runs to 14 residues. Here the CDR3 DNA reads TGCGCCAGCAGCCGGGCCCGTACCCCTCGCGAGCAGTACTTC. It is translated as CASSRARTPREQYF.

This clonotype occurred a few times. The CDR3 here is CSTTKDGSNSPLHF. As DNA, the CDR3 is TGCAGCACGACAAAGGACGGTAGTAATTCACCCCTCCACTTT. This chain joins TRBV20-1 and TRBJ1-6; D is unclear. The germline CDR1 and CDR2 sequences are DFQATT and SNEGSKA (reference sequence). This CDR3 has 14 amino acids.